This T cell receptor beta chain originates from a study of regulatory T cells in long-lasting Graves disease listed by TCRdb under 2021. Describing the broader study: Persistent Graves' disease was defined as persistently positive TSH receptor autoantibodies together with antithyroid drug treatment for over 5 years. Persistent Graves' disease patients were compared with newly diagnosed Graves' disease patients by peripheral blood TCR sequencing and RNA sequencing. The study was registered as a clinical trial and conducted in China. TCR sequencing covered around 13 persistent and about 20 newly diagnosed Graves' disease patients, around 33 samples in total. Antithyroid drugs had been taken for approximately 10 years on average by persistent Graves' disease patients in the clinical cohort. On the study overall, not on this receptor specifically: Persistent disease showed preferential use of TRBV28, TRBJ1-2 and TRBJ2-5, whereas newly diagnosed disease favored TRBV20-1 and TRBJ2-1. The authors noted that the small sample size was a limitation that may lower accuracy. Lower TCR Shannon entropy and fewer highly expanded clones were observed in persistent Graves' disease patients than in newly diagnosed patients, which suggested clonal expansion. Persistent patients shared more public clonotypes among themselves (around 3,000) than newly diagnosed patients did (more than 950). The study examined only peripheral blood because the primary lesion, thyroid tissue, could not be accessed. Sequencing and analysis were restricted to the TCR beta chain.

From V the trimming removes 1 base and from J it removes 3 bases, while the gene matches leave 8 bases of the junction unaccounted for. CDR3 length: 17 amino acids, cysteine to phenylalanine. Only the CDR3 DNA is retained, 51 bases long and in frame from the first base. The CDR1 and CDR2 encoded by the germline V gene are MDHEN and SYDVKM. The library relied on multiplex PCR. Data came from an Illumina HiSeq 4000. iRepertoire HTBI primers and Arm-PCR amplification of CDR3 regions were used to construct TCR beta libraries. Before sequencing, the PCR products underwent gel purification. As for how the authors treated the data: Across samples, roughly 60 TRBV and around 15 TRBJ segments were identified and used for gene usage analysis of CDR3 amino acid clonotypes. COPE and FqMerger were used to merge filtered high-quality paired reads into contigs. BLAST was used to align contigs to IMGT TRBV, TRBD and TRBJ reference genes, with CDR3 defined following IMGT. Any clonotype with a frequency above 0.1% was classified as a highly expanded clone. Shannon entropy served as the measure of repertoire diversity, while the Gini coefficient captured V-J evenness. A clonotype found in more than one individual was treated as public. TCRdb reran the public reads through fastp at Q25 and MiXCR, keeping productive beta chains. A single entry per CDR3 protein holds the most common genes and DNA from its merged rows. For this entry, the V and J calls and clone size follow TCRdb and not the study's own pipeline. The sample records roughly 500,000 distinct CDR3 sequences, around a fifth of which are singletons. Of the sample, around 13% is held by the ten largest clones.

In regard to this clonotype: The antigen it binds to is not known. A much larger clone sits a single nucleotide away, making a read error possible.

What the time point label conveys for this sample: persistent/refractory GD, antithyroid drugs over 5 years with positive TRAb. RNA was extracted from PBMCs in TRIzol for both TCR sequencing and RNA sequencing. The diagnosis of Graves' disease was made according to American Thyroid Association guidelines. The patients came from an endocrinology department in Xi'an, China. From each patient, around 9.3 milliliters of peripheral blood was collected into an EDTA anticoagulant tube. Ficoll Paque Plus density gradient separation was used to isolate PBMCs, and no further T cell sorting was done. RNA quality was checked with an Agilent 2100 Bioanalyzer and agarose gel, and concentration with a NanoDrop 2000.

This specimen was peripheral blood mononuclear cells (PBMCs), taken when the disease was refractory, from a patient treated with antithyroid drugs. The chain was built from TRBV28 and TRBJ1-5; TRBD1 agrees with 8 junctional bases. This clonotype was obtained from a female donor with Graves disease. Here is the DNA: TGTGCCAGCAGTTTATTACAGGGGGTAGGGGACAATCAGCCCCAGCATTTT. Translation gives CASSLLQGVGDNQPQHF.